This TCR beta chain was sequenced during a study of T cell repertoires in aging, cancer and after chemotherapy. Study-wide context: Donor ages fell into six groups from 30 or younger up to 70 or older.

Germline CDR1 reads GTSNPN; CDR2 reads SVGIG (reference sequence). There are 16 residues in the CDR3. Trimming left V 0 bases short and J 5 bases short, with 17 bases between. Peripheral blood genomic DNA, not sorted cells or RNA, was the template. This clonotype appeared a few times. Its target is unknown. TRB rearrangements spanning V, D and J were amplified using mixed TRB-A/B primers. TCRdb itself ran the multiplex PCR reads through MiXCR, one entry per CDR3 protein. The sample yields over 9,000 distinct CDR3 sequences, 24% seen once. Whole-study results and caveats: Untreated cancer patients had significantly lower blood TCR diversity than age-matched healthy donors. Median generation probability rose over the chemotherapy interval in each cancer cohort, suggesting rebound thymic output.

The source is a human donor in good health. Sequenced: blood. The chain joins TRBV30 to TRBJ1-3, with no clear D. The CDR3 sequence is CAWSVRRTQARNTIYF. CDR3 in DNA: TGTGCCTGGAGTGTACGGAGGACCCAAGCCAGAAACACCATATATTTT.